The 12 T cell receptor beta chains below were found in one sample sequenced in a study of shared clonotypes between healthy human individuals. Sequencing used immunoSEQ multiplex PCR; TCRdb keeps in-frame clones, though not all of them. The sample holds some 790,000 clones, 72% seen once. The sequenced sample was memory CD4+ T cells sorted from blood. As for subset: CD45RA-negative fraction. The receptors were gathered from a woman aged 25-40 years in good health.

This clone was recorded once. This may be a read error: a much more frequent sequence differs by one nucleotide. The chain joins TRBV7-8 to TRBJ1-1; no firm D call. Germline V gene data show CDR1 as SGHVS and CDR2 as FQNEAQ. The CDR3 is made up of 13 amino acids. V was trimmed by 1 base and J by 1 base, leaving 4 bases between them. CDR3 sequence: CASSLGENTEAFF. The DNA for the CDR3 is TGTGCCAGCAGCTTAGGGGAGAACACTGAAGCTTTCTTT.

This clone came up once. Germline and junction disagree at one end, which may indicate a read error. The chain uses TRBV30 and TRBJ2-7, with 9 bases lining up with TRBD1. Germline CDR1 GTSNPN, CDR2 SVGIG (reference sequence). The CDR3 totals 13 residues. CDR3 protein: CAWSVLETGGLNF. Here the CDR3 DNA reads TGTGCCTGGAGTGTACTCGAGACAGGGGGGCTTAACTTC. Supplemented by reference TRBV30 and TRBJ2-7, the full variable domain reads SQTIHQWPATLVQPVGSPLSLECTVEGTSNPNLYWYRQAAGRGLQLLFYSVGIGQISSEVPQNLSASRPQDRQFILSSKKLLLSDSGFYLCAWSVLETGGLNFGPGTRLTVT.

This clone was observed a handful of times. The V call is TRBV28, the J call TRBJ1-2; D ambiguous. The V end lost 8 bases, the J end lost 4 bases, and 14 bases lay between the germline ends. Germline-derived CDR1 and CDR2 are MDHEN and SYDVKM. This CDR3 spans 13 amino acids. The CDR3 protein is CASQRQDRYGYTF. The CDR3 DNA sequence: TGTGCCAGCCAACGGCAGGACCGCTATGGCTACACCTTC.

As to this clone: The same CDR3 can be traced to other DNA sequences in this sample. The genes are TRBV28 and TRBJ2-7; D is ambiguous. Per the germline V gene, CDR1 is MDHEN and CDR2 is SYDVKM. This CDR3 contains 12 residues. The V end was cut by 4 bases, the J end by 1 base, with 5 bases between. Here the CDR3 DNA reads TGTGCCAGCAGTTCCGCTTCCTACGAGCAGTACTTC. Amino acid sequence: CASSSASYEQYF.

This rearrangement joins TRBV7-2 to TRBJ1-3, with a weak D call TRBD1 (6 bases). The CDR3 extends over 15 amino acids. The V and J ends lost 4 bases and 0 bases respectively, with 10 bases between them. Germline CDR1 SGHTA, CDR2 FQGNSA. The CDR3 protein is CASSYLDSSGNTIYF. In DNA, the CDR3 is TGTGCCAGCAGCTACCTGGACAGCTCTGGAAACACCATATATTTT.

The chain has TRBV19 and TRBJ2-1; tentative D call: TRBD2 (5 bases). The V end lost 4 bases, the J end lost 5 bases, and 12 bases lay between the germline ends. Germline V gives CDR1 LNHDA, CDR2 SQIVND (reference sequence). The CDR3 is 14 amino acids. CDR3 in DNA: TGTGCCAGTAGTAGTCGGAGGTCTAACAATGAGCAGTTCTTC. Translated, it gives CASSSRRSNNEQFF.

The chain is built from TRBV5-4 and TRBJ2-3; D is possibly TRBD2 (5 bases). Germline V lookup: CDR1 SGHNT, CDR2 YYREEE (reference sequence). CDR3 length: 13 residues. Trimming stripped 0 bases from V and 8 bases from J, with 10 bases between. The CDR3 region is CASSLDSDGTQYF. The CDR3 bases are TGTGCCAGCAGCTTGGATAGCGATGGTACGCAGTATTTT.

V usage is TRBV28 and J usage is TRBJ1-5; D possibly corresponds to TRBD1 (5 bases). Per the germline V gene, CDR1 is MDHEN and CDR2 is SYDVKM. The CDR3 spans 14 residues. V was pared by 6 bases and J by 0 bases, with 9 bases between. The CDR3, as DNA: TGTGCCAGCAGCCGGGGGACTAGCAATCAGCCCCAGCATTTT. Amino acids: CASSRGTSNQPQHF.

This chain connects TRBV14 to TRBJ1-5; 7 positions match TRBD1. V gave up 5 bases and J gave up 2 bases; unmatched junction bases: 6. The V gene's germline CDR1 is SGHDN and CDR2 FVKESK. The CDR3 loop spans 15 amino acids. The CDR3 DNA is TGTGCCAGCAGCTCCCCAGGACAGGGCAATCAGCCCCAGCATTTT. It specifies CASSSPGQGNQPQHF.

This clone has a count of ten or more. The rearrangement joins TRBV6-5 to TRBJ2-2; 7 nucleotides line up with TRBD1. V lost 6 bases to trimming and J lost 5 bases; unmatched junction nucleotides: 9. This CDR3 comprises 15 residues. Germline V gives CDR1 MNHEY, CDR2 SVGAGI. The CDR3 is CASSSGTVLTGELFF. The CDR3 DNA sequence: TGTGCCAGCAGCTCCGGGACAGTTCTTACCGGGGAGCTGTTTTTT.

This clone was seen once. This rearrangement joins TRBV4-1 to TRBJ2-7, with D possibly TRBD2 on 6 matching bases. This CDR3 contains 14 residues. In germline, CDR1 is MGHRA, CDR2 YSYEKL. The ends were cut back, 0 bases at V and 3 bases at J, with 9 bases in the middle. The CDR3 nucleotides are TGCGCCAGCAGCCAAGATAGGAGGGGCTACGAGCAGTACTTC. Translation: CASSQDRRGYEQYF.

This clone showed up many times. This CDR3 is also generated by other DNA sequences in the sample. V usage is TRBV18 and J usage is TRBJ2-5; TRBD2 matches at 7 bases. V dropped 2 bases and J dropped 5; count of bases not matched to a gene: 5. This CDR3 is 14 amino acids long. Germline V gene sequence: CDR1 KGHSH, CDR2 LQKENI. CDR3 coding DNA: TGTGCCAGCTCACCAGGGACTACCCAGGAGACCCAGTACTTC. Its translation: CASSPGTTQETQYF. Combining the CDR3 with reference TRBV18 and TRBJ2-5 gives the whole variable domain NAGVMQNPRHLVRRRGQEARLRCSPMKGHSHVYWYRQLPEEGLKFMVYLQKENIIDESGMPKERFSAEFPKEGPSILRIQQVVRGDSAAYFCASSPGTTQETQYFGPGTRLLVL.